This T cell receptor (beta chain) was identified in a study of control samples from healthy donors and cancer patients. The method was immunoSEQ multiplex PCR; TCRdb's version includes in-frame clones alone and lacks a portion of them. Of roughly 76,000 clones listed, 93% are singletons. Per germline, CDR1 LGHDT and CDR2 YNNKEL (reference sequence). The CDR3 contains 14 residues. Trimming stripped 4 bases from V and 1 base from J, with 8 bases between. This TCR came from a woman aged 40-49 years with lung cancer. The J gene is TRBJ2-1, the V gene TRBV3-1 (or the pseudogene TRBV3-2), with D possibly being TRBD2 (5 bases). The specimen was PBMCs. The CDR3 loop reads CASSRGGSYNEQFF. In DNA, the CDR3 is TGTGCCAGCAGCCGTGGAGGTTCCTACAATGAGCAGTTCTTC.